In this sample, the clone carrying this T cell receptor beta chain turned up a few times. Antigen unknown. Looked up from germline, CDR1 is SGHTA and CDR2 is FQGNSA. The CDR3 totals 15 residues. Trimming left V 1 base short and J 3 bases short, with 7 bases between. This sample is part of a study of regulatory T cells in long-lasting Graves disease. Study-level background: In persistent Graves' disease, antithyroid drugs had been taken for over 5 years and TSH receptor antibodies stayed positive. Notes on the study in general: Possibly, too few samples lowered accuracy. Public clonotype sharing was higher in persistent than newly diagnosed patients.

Combining iRepertoire HTBI primers with Arm-PCR of CDR3 regions, the authors built TCR beta libraries. TCRdb passed the multiplex PCR reads through MiXCR, listing each CDR3 protein once. The sample lists a few hundred thousand distinct CDR3 sequences, about a quarter occurring once. Time point given: persistent/refractory GD, antithyroid drugs over 5 years with positive TRAb. The TCR library was made from RNA that had been extracted from PBMCs in TRIzol. The origin of this receptor is a female donor with Graves disease. The material was peripheral blood mononuclear cells (PBMCs), obtained when the disease was refractory, from a patient treated with antithyroid drugs. V gene TRBV7-2 combines with J gene TRBJ1-6, with D unresolved. This chain's CDR3 is CASSLGPNYNSPLHF. The CDR3 DNA sequence: TGTGCCAGCAGCTTAGGCCCTAACTATAATTCACCCCTCCACTTT.